Sequencing of this TCR beta chain was carried out in a study of regulatory T cells in long-lasting Graves disease. This clonotype was counted many times. In building TCR beta libraries, iRepertoire HTBI primers were used together with Arm-PCR of CDR3 regions. Via MiXCR, TCRdb re-called the multiplex PCR reads, giving one row per CDR3 protein. Of under 400,000 distinct CDR3 sequences in the sample, over 15% were seen once. Time point indicated: newly diagnosed GD, antithyroid drugs for less than 3 months. Generation of the TCR library employed RNA extracted from PBMCs. V gave up 5 bases and J gave up 0 bases, with 16 bases separating them. The CDR3 sequence is 16 residues long. In germline, CDR1 is MDHEN, CDR2 SYDVKM. Separately, the same data were catalogued under a study of T cells in Graves' hyperthyroidism and ophthalmopathy.

The sequences come from peripheral blood mononuclear cells (PBMCs), collected at new diagnosis, from a patient treated with antithyroid drugs. This chain uses TRBV28 with TRBJ1-1, with D perhaps TRBD1 (5 bases). The clonotype comes from a middle-aged man with Graves disease. CDR3 protein: CASSPRTLGMNTEAFF. DNA of the CDR3: TGTGCCAGCAGTCCCCGGACACTTGGGATGAACACTGAAGCTTTCTTT.